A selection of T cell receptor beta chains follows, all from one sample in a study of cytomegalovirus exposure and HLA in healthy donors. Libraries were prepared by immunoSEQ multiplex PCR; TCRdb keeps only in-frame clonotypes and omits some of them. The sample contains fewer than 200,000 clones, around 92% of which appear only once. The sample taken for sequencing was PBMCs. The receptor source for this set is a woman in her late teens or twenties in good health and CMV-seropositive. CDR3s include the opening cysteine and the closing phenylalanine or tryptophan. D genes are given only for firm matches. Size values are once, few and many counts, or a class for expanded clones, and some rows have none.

CASKLAGGGNYEQYF	TGTGCCAGCAAACTAGCGGGAGGGGGGAACTACGAGCAGTACTTC	TRBJ2-7	once	TRBV2	TRBD2
CAWSSTGTYTGELFF	TGTGCCTGGAGTTCGACAGGGACATACACCGGGGAGCTGTTTTTT	TRBJ2-2	.	TRBV30	TRBD1
CASSDRRTDTQYF	TGCGCCAGCAGTGATCGGAGAACAGATACGCAGTATTTT	TRBJ2-3	.	TRBV10-2	.
CASSVGASGRADTQYF	TGTGCCAGCAGCGTAGGGGCAAGCGGGAGGGCAGATACGCAGTATTTT	TRBJ2-3	.	TRBV9	TRBD2
CASSLELGSEKLFF	TGTGCCAGCAGCTTAGAACTTGGGAGTGAAAAACTGTTTTTT	TRBJ1-4	.	TRBV7-8	.
CAWTSGNIETQYF	TGTGCCTGGACTAGCGGGAATATCGAGACCCAGTACTTC	TRBJ2-5	.	TRBV30	TRBD2
CASREVRYEQYF	TGTGCCAGCAGAGAGGTGCGCTACGAGCAGTACTTC	TRBJ2-7	.	TRBV2	.
CASSLQLPGQETQYF	TGCGCCAGCAGCCTACAATTACCAGGACAAGAGACCCAGTACTTC	TRBJ2-5	.	TRBV5-1	.
CSVREDTVGETQYF	TGCAGCGTTCGGGAGGACACGGTAGGGGAGACCCAGTACTTC	TRBJ2-5	.	TRBV29-1	TRBD2
CASSFNEQYF	TGTGCCAGCAGTTTTAACGAGCAGTACTTC	TRBJ2-7	.	TRBV28	.
CASSYFQGTEAFF	TGTGCCAGCAGTTACTTCCAGGGCACTGAAGCTTTCTTT	TRBJ1-1	.	TRBV6-5	.
CASTGLVGTDTQYF	TGTGCCAGTACCGGACTAGTAGGCACAGATACGCAGTATTTT	TRBJ2-3	.	TRBV19	TRBD2
CASSREVGGSSYEQYF	TGTGCCAGCAGCCGAGAGGTCGGCGGGAGCTCCTACGAGCAGTACTTC	TRBJ2-7	.	TRBV27	TRBD2
CASSLAGSRYNEQFF	TGTGCCAGCAGCTTAGCCGGGAGTCGTTACAATGAGCAGTTCTTC	TRBJ2-1	.	TRBV7-9	.
CASSLVWGGSGEQYF	TGTGCCAGCAGCTTAGTATGGGGCGGGAGCGGCGAGCAGTACTTC	TRBJ2-7	.	TRBV7-2	TRBD2
CASSSGTVSGNTIYF	TGTGCCAGCAGCTCGGGGACAGTCTCTGGAAACACCATATATTTT	TRBJ1-3	once	TRBV7-2	TRBD1
CASRSHTAGMNTEAFF	TGTGCCAGCAGATCCCATACGGCAGGAATGAACACTGAAGCTTTCTTT	TRBJ1-1	.	TRBV9	.
CASSEVGQGPSRGYTF	TGTGCCAGCAGTGAAGTGGGGCAGGGCCCCTCTCGAGGCTACACCTTC	TRBJ1-2	once	TRBV2	.
CASSPRFGGEGRTDTQYF	TGCGCCAGCAGCCCCCGTTTTGGGGGGGAGGGACGCACAGATACGCAGTATTTT	TRBJ2-3	.	TRBV5-1	TRBD2
CASSPIRDRGNTQYF	TGTGCCAGCAGCCCGATCCGGGACAGGGGAAATACGCAGTATTTT	TRBJ2-3	.	TRBV7-6	TRBD1
CARSLCSGRFYTF	TGTGCCAGAAGCTTGTGTTCAGGGCGCTTCTACACCTTC	TRBJ1-2	.	TRBV5-3	.
CASSPLTYTGAPYNEQFF	TGTGCCAGCAGCCCACTAACCTACACAGGGGCTCCCTACAATGAGCAGTTCTTC	TRBJ2-1	.	TRBV7-8	TRBD1
CASSLVGTGNYEQYF	TGTGCCAGCAGCTTGGTCGGGACAGGCAACTACGAGCAGTACTTC	TRBJ2-7	.	TRBV5-5	TRBD1
CASSLGAGAGNEQFF	TGCGCCAGCAGCTTGGGAGCGGGAGCAGGTAATGAGCAGTTCTTC	TRBJ2-1	.	TRBV5-1	TRBD2
CASSRQGTYNEQFF	TGTGCCAGCAGTAGACAGGGGACCTACAATGAGCAGTTCTTC	TRBJ2-1	.	TRBV6-5	TRBD1
CASSETGGRYTEAFF	TGTGCCAGCAGCGAAACAGGGGGCCGGTACACTGAAGCTTTCTTT	TRBJ1-1	.	TRBV2	TRBD1
CASSPRDRETGELFF	TGTGCCAGTAGTCCCAGGGACAGGGAGACCGGGGAGCTGTTTTTT	TRBJ2-2	.	TRBV19	TRBD1